The 20 T cell receptor beta chains given below trace back to one sample, sequenced in a study of siplizumab effects on memory and regulatory T cells. Sequencing was performed with immunoSEQ multiplex PCR; in TCRdb, only in-frame clones are kept and a portion is missing. The sample consists of under 100,000 clones, roughly 94% of them appearing once. The sample consisted of non-Treg CD4+ T cells sorted from blood. Source of these receptors: a human donor in good health.

The rearrangement uses TRBV21-1 and TRBJ2-4; whether TRBD1, the table's D call, matches the DNA was not checked. TRBV21-1 is a listed pseudogene. CDR3 length: 15 residues. CDR3 DNA: TGTGCCAGCAGCAAAGGAAGGGGTTCCAAAAACATTCAGTACTTC. It encodes CASSKGRGSKNIQYF.

With regard to this clone: The same CDR3 can be traced to other DNA sequences in this sample. The rearrangement uses TRBV10-1 and TRBJ1-1, with D maybe TRBD1 (5 bases). V was pared by 0 bases and J by 6 bases, with 14 bases between. The CDR3 is 15 residues long. Per the germline V gene, CDR1 is WNHNN and CDR2 is SYGVQD (reference sequence). The CDR3, as DNA: TGCGCCAGCAGTGAGTCAAGGGGCCCCGGTCCTGAAGCTTTCTTT. It translates to CASSESRGPGPEAFF.

The rearrangement uses TRBV27 and TRBJ1-5, with D possibly being TRBD1 (5 bases). The germline CDR1 and CDR2 sequences are MNHEY and SMNVEV (reference sequence). The CDR3 contains 17 residues. Trimming took off 8 bases at V and 0 bases at J, with 20 bases between the two ends. DNA for the CDR3: TGTGCCAGCGGCAGGGACCCAACTTTAATTAGCAATCAGCCCCAGCATTTT. Amino acid sequence: CASGRDPTLISNQPQHF.

A single count supports this clone. V is TRBV7-9 and J is TRBJ1-4, with TRBD1 as a possible D gene (5 bases). CDR1 SEHNR and CDR2 FQNEAQ come from the germline V gene (reference sequence). V was pared by 4 bases and J by 5 bases, with 8 bases between. The CDR3 length is 13 residues. CDR3: CASSSRENEKLFF. CDR3 nucleotide sequence: TGTGCCAGCAGCTCCAGGGAAAATGAAAAACTGTTTTTT.

The chain has TRBV6-4 and TRBJ1-2; D not resolved. Germline-derived CDR1 and CDR2 are MRHNA and SNTAGT. CDR3 length: 13 amino acids. Trimming removed 4 bases at V and 0 bases at J, with 6 bases between. The CDR3 nucleotides are TGTGCCAGCAGTGCTTGGTCTAACTATGGCTACACCTTC. Its protein product is CASSAWSNYGYTF.

The J gene is TRBJ2-5, the V gene TRBV7-9, with no clear D. Germline lookup yields CDR1 SEHNR and CDR2 FQNEAQ (reference sequence). This CDR3 region has 13 residues. Trimming shortened V by 2 bases and J by 5 bases, and 9 bases separated the two germline ends. The CDR3 region has the DNA TGTGCCAGCAGCTTACCCCGGTTTGAGACCCAGTACTTC. Translation gives CASSLPRFETQYF. Drawing the rest from reference TRBV7-9 and TRBJ2-5, the complete variable domain is DTGVSQNPRHKITKRGQNVTFRCDPISEHNRLYWYRQTLGQGPEFLTYFQNEAQLEKSRLLSDRFSAERPKGSFSTLEIQRTEQGDSAMYLCASSLPRFETQYFGPGTRLLVL.

The rearrangement joins TRBV11-3 to TRBJ2-1; 9 nucleotides match TRBD2. This CDR3 contains 17 residues. V lost 3 bases to trimming and J lost 7 bases; unmatched junction nucleotides: 13. Looked up from germline, CDR1 is SGHNT and CDR2 is YENEEA. The CDR3 nucleotides are TGTGCCAGCAGCTTCTCGAAAGGACTAGCGAGCCAAAATGAGCAGTTCTTC. This encodes CASSFSKGLASQNEQFF.

This rearrangement joins TRBV6-6 to TRBJ2-7; D possibly corresponds to TRBD2 (5 bases). The V gene's germline CDR1 is MNHNY and CDR2 SVGAGI (reference sequence). Trimming shortened V by 2 bases and J by 3 bases, and 17 bases separated the two germline ends. The CDR3 sequence is 16 residues long. CDR3 protein: CASSYPRKQRNYEQYF. The CDR3 DNA sequence: TGTGCCAGCAGTTACCCAAGAAAACAGCGGAACTACGAGCAGTACTTC.

The chain recombines TRBV7-9 with TRBJ2-3; D is possibly TRBD1 (5 bases). This CDR3 spans 16 amino acids. The germline V gene has CDR1 SEHNR and CDR2 FQNEAQ (reference sequence). The germline V and J ends were trimmed by 6 bases and 2 bases, with 18 bases remaining between them. The CDR3 region is CASRPDGSGHTDTQYF. The CDR3 DNA sequence: TGTGCCAGCAGACCAGACGGGTCAGGACACACAGATACGCAGTATTTT.

The chain joins TRBV30 to TRBJ2-1; D may match TRBD1 or TRBD2 (5 bases each). Germline lookup yields CDR1 GTSNPN and CDR2 SVGIG (reference sequence). The V end was cut by 0 bases, the J end by 0 bases, with 21 bases between. The CDR3 contains 19 residues. CDR3 region: CAWSVQRGTTRSSYNEQFF. The DNA for the CDR3 is TGTGCCTGGAGTGTACAAAGAGGGACCACGCGAAGCTCCTACAATGAGCAGTTCTTC.

This clone has a handful of counts. The V and J genes are TRBV7-8 and TRBJ2-7; no reliable D call. Germline V CDR1 and CDR2: SGHVS, FQNEAQ. V was cut by 1 base and J by 3 bases, with 7 bases left in between. The CDR3 loop spans 13 amino acids. This chain's CDR3 is CASSLVGNYEQYF. The CDR3 coding sequence is TGTGCCAGCAGCTTAGTTGGCAACTACGAGCAGTACTTC.

The V and J genes are TRBV5-1 and TRBJ2-1; D is perhaps TRBD1 (6 bases). V was trimmed by 7 bases and J by 0 bases, leaving 14 bases between them. Germline assignment: CDR1 SGHRS and CDR2 YFSETQ. The CDR3 totals 15 residues. This CDR3 is CASGGGVSSYNEQFF. The CDR3, as DNA: TGCGCCAGCGGGGGCGGCGTGAGCTCCTACAATGAGCAGTTCTTC.

The chain couples TRBV28 to TRBJ2-7, with D perhaps assigned TRBD1 or TRBD2 (5 bases each). Germline loops: CDR1 MDHEN, CDR2 SYDVKM. The CDR3 is made up of 11 amino acids. V gave up 2 bases and J gave up 6 bases, with 5 bases separating them. DNA for the CDR3: TGTGCCAGCAGTTTAGGGGGCGAGCAGTACTTC. Amino acids: CASSLGGEQYF. The full variable domain, with the rest looked up from reference TRBV28 and TRBJ2-7, is DVKVTQSSRYLVKRTGEKVFLECVQDMDHENMFWYRQDPGLGLRLIYFSYDVKMKEKGDIPEGYSVSREKKERFSLILESASTNQTSMYLCASSLGGEQYFGPGTRLTVT.

The CDR3 loop reads CASRPTPGGQDGYTF. The CDR3 bases are TGTGCCAGCAGACCAACCCCCGGGGGACAGGATGGCTACACCTTC. This chain connects TRBV6-5 to TRBJ1-2; 8 bases match TRBD1. The V gene end was trimmed by 6 bases and the J gene end by 6 bases; junction bases not matched to a gene: 12. The germline CDR1 and CDR2 sequences are MNHEY and SVGAGI. This CDR3 has 15 residues.

The chain carries TRBV19 and TRBJ2-2; 16 bases are a match to TRBD2. The CDR3 runs 20 residues. From germline, CDR1 is LNHDA and CDR2 SQIVND (reference sequence). V dropped 8 bases and J dropped 2; count of bases not matched to a gene: 14. The CDR3 sequence is CASDKPTGTSGRGNTGELFF. CDR3 in DNA: TGTGCCAGTGACAAGCCTACCGGGACTAGCGGGAGGGGAAACACCGGGGAGCTGTTTTTT. Combining the CDR3 with reference TRBV19 and TRBJ2-2 gives the whole variable domain DGGITQSPKYLFRKEGQNVTLSCEQNLNHDAMYWYRQDPGQGLRLIYYSQIVNDFQKGDIAEGYSVSREKKESFPLTVTSAQKNPTAFYLCASDKPTGTSGRGNTGELFFGEGSRLTVL.

The chain couples TRBV7-2 to TRBJ1-1, with TRBD1 as a possible D gene (5 bases). V dropped 1 base and J dropped 4 bases, with 7 bases sitting between them. CDR1 SGHTA and CDR2 FQGNSA come from the germline V gene. The CDR3 extends over 13 amino acids. The CDR3 loop is CASSLGGGTEAFF. CDR3 DNA sequence: TGTGCCAGCAGCTTAGGGGGCGGCACTGAAGCTTTCTTT.

V is TRBV19 and J is TRBJ1-1, with 7 nucleotides matching TRBD1. The junction had 9 bases not matched to a gene; V was cut back by 1 base and J by 7 bases. The germline V gene has CDR1 LNHDA and CDR2 SQIVND (reference sequence). The CDR3 length is 15 residues. In nucleotides, the CDR3 is TGTGCCAGTAGTATAGGGGGATCAGGGGGAGGTGAAGCTTTCTTT. Translated, it gives CASSIGGSGGGEAFF.

The chain uses TRBV6-6 and TRBJ2-2; the match to TRBD2 covers 8 bases. The CDR3 is 16 residues long. The germline CDR1 and CDR2 sequences are MNHNY and SVGAGI (reference sequence). V lost 5 bases to trimming and J lost 7 bases; unmatched junction nucleotides: 12. CDR3 in DNA: TGTGCCAGCAGTATGCCGATTAGCGGGAAAGGCGGGGAGCTGTTTTTT. Residues: CASSMPISGKGGELFF.

J is TRBJ2-5 and V is TRBV5-4, with TRBD2 matching over 10 bases. Trimming cost V 3 bases and J 1 base; bases outside gene matches: 6. This CDR3 contains 16 residues. From germline, CDR1 is SGHNT and CDR2 YYREEE (reference sequence). The DNA of the CDR3 is TGTGCCAGCAGCTCAAGACTAGCGGGCTCCCAAGAGACCCAGTACTTC. Translating gives CASSSRLAGSQETQYF.

This sequence joins TRBV15 and TRBJ1-4; D not certain. This CDR3 contains 17 residues. From germline, CDR1 is LNHNV and CDR2 YYDKDF (reference sequence). Trimming stripped 1 base from V and 0 bases from J, with 12 bases between. CDR3 nucleotide sequence: TGTGCCACCAGCAGAGGATCCATCGCCACAACTAATGAAAAACTGTTTTTT. This encodes CATSRGSIATTNEKLFF.